The 27 T cell receptor beta chains listed next were all sequenced from one sample in a study of beta chain features in type 1 diabetes. Their cognate antigens are unknown. Sequenced material consisted of expressed TCRB transcripts (all of the isolated RNA was reverse transcribed). Sequencing used immunoSEQ multiplex PCR; TCRdb keeps in-frame clones, though not all of them. This sample yields about 650,000 clones, of which around 11% are seen a single time; over 0.1% belongs to the top ten. General study results and limits: Type 1 diabetes patients showed a moderate but significant shortening of TCRB CDR3s in all four CD4+ subsets.

Sequencing input: naive CD4+ T cells from blood. All receptors derive from a man in his thirties or forties with type 1 diabetes.

This clone was observed a handful of times. V and J are TRBV18 and TRBJ2-1; D is uncertain. There are 12 residues in the CDR3. Looked up from germline, CDR1 is KGHSH and CDR2 is LQKENI. Trimming cost V 3 bases and J 5 bases, with 5 bases left between them. In DNA, the CDR3 is TGTGCCAGCTCACCGGAAGACAATGAGCAGTTCTTC. Its translation: CASSPEDNEQFF.

This clone has more than one count but fewer than ten. The chain recombines TRBV14 with TRBJ2-1; D might be TRBD2 (6 bases). This CDR3 region has 12 residues. Trimming shortened V by 1 base and J by 10 bases, and 8 bases separated the two germline ends. From germline, CDR1 is SGHDN and CDR2 FVKESK. The CDR3 sequence is CASSQGGVEQFF. The CDR3 DNA sequence: TGTGCCAGCAGCCAAGGGGGGGTCGAGCAGTTCTTC.

The chain recombines TRBV11-2 with TRBJ1-5, with a weak D call TRBD1 (5 bases). Looked up from germline, CDR1 is SGHAT and CDR2 is FQNNGV. Trimming left V 5 bases short and J 16 bases short, with 18 bases between. CDR3 length: 12 residues. Here the CDR3 DNA reads TGTGCCAGCAGCCAGGGACCCACAGGAATACATTTT. As protein: CASSQGPTGIHF.

The rearrangement joins TRBV10-3 to TRBJ2-3; D is ambiguous. CDR1 and CDR2 (germline): ENHRY, SYGVKD. Trimming took off 0 bases at V and 2 bases at J, with 9 bases between the two ends. The CDR3 extends over 15 amino acids. The CDR3 DNA reads TGTGCCATCAGTGAGTCCGCCGAATTCACAGATACGCAGTATTTT. It codes for CAISESAEFTDTQYF.

The V gene is TRBV21-1, the J gene TRBJ1-5; TRBD1, the table's D call, lacks a check against the DNA. TRBV21-1 is described as a pseudogene. The CDR3 covers 17 residues. For the CDR3, the DNA is TGTGCCAGCAGCAACAGGGTAGGTGTTTATAGCAATCAGCCCCAGCATTTT. Protein product: CASSNRVGVYSNQPQHF.

This clone was seen a few times. The chain employs TRBV5-1 and TRBJ2-5; 8 bases agree with TRBD1. The J call may not be correct, given that the DNA end is closer to TRBJ2-7. CDR1 is SGHRS, CDR2 YFSETQ, per germline. This CDR3 spans 14 amino acids. The CDR3 bases are TGCGCCAGCAGCCAGGGACAGGCTAGCGACGAGCAGTACTTC. It codes for CASSQGQASDEQYF.

A few counts support this clone. The chain is built from TRBV11-3 and TRBJ2-2, with D possibly TRBD1 on 5 matching bases. Per the germline V gene, CDR1 is SGHNT and CDR2 is YENEEA. The germline V and J ends were trimmed by 5 bases and 5 bases, with 18 bases remaining between them. The CDR3 spans 16 residues. CDR3 sequence reads: CASSTGGAIGTGELFF. The CDR3 nucleotides are TGTGCCAGCAGCACCGGTGGGGCTATTGGTACCGGGGAGCTGTTTTTT.

The chain has TRBV29-1 and TRBJ2-3; 9 bases agree with TRBD2. CDR3 size: 15 residues. Germline CDR1 and CDR2: SQVTM and ANQGSEA. Germline trimming cut 6 bases from V and 3 bases from J; bases unmatched to any gene: 10. The CDR3 DNA is TGCAGCGTGGGCCACTCTAGCGGGGAAACAGATACGCAGTATTTT. This translates into CSVGHSSGETDTQYF.

The chain uses TRBV2 and TRBJ2-7; D ambiguous. CDR1 SNHLY and CDR2 FYNNEI come from the germline V gene. Deletions cut 6 bases from V and 2 bases from J, with 11 bases between. The CDR3 has 13 residues. The CDR3 protein is CASSPDGTYEQYF. CDR3 sequence (DNA): TGTGCCAGCAGCCCGGACGGTACCTACGAGCAGTACTTC.

The chain combines TRBV7-6 with TRBJ1-6, with D hard to call. The CDR3 is made up of 13 amino acids. CDR1 and CDR2 from the germline V gene are SGHVS and FNYEAQ. The germline V and J ends were trimmed by 2 bases and 11 bases, with 10 bases remaining between them. The CDR3 DNA is TGTGCCAGCAGCTTACTTGCCCAAACACCCCTCCACTTT. This encodes CASSLLAQTPLHF.

This clone came up a few times. This sequence joins TRBV20-1 and TRBJ2-1, with D perhaps matching TRBD1 (6 bases). The V end lost 5 bases, the J end lost 7 bases, and 9 bases lay between the germline ends. The CDR3 covers 11 residues. The V gene's germline CDR1 is DFQATT and CDR2 SNEGSKA (reference sequence). CDR3 in DNA: TGCAGTGCTTACAGGGCTAATGAGCAGTTCTTC. Translating gives CSAYRANEQFF.

This rearrangement joins TRBV6-6 to TRBJ1-6, with 7 positions matching TRBD1. Germline trimming cut 4 bases from V and 6 bases from J; bases unmatched to any gene: 9. Germline V gene data show CDR1 as MNHNY and CDR2 as SVGAGI (reference sequence). The CDR3 sequence is 16 residues long. In nucleotides, the CDR3 is TGTGCCAGCAGTTCTATTCCAGGGGGGGCTAATTCACCCCTCCACTTT. Translated, it gives CASSSIPGGANSPLHF.

The CDR3 spells CASSPIGLGVDSPLHF. In DNA form, the CDR3 reads TGTGCCAGCAGTCCAATTGGATTAGGGGTAGATTCACCCCTCCACTTT. The rearrangement links TRBV7-9 to TRBJ1-6; D is perhaps TRBD1 (5 bases). Trimming pared 6 bases from V and 8 bases from J, leaving 20 bases between. Germline-derived CDR1 and CDR2 are SEHNR and FQNEAQ (reference sequence). There are 16 residues in the CDR3. The full variable domain, its missing parts supplied by reference TRBV7-9 and TRBJ1-6, is DTGVSQNPRHKITKRGQNVTFRCDPISEHNRLYWYRQTLGQGPEFLTYFQNEAQLEKSRLLSDRFSAERPKGSFSTLEIQRTEQGDSAMYLCASSPIGLGVDSPLHFGNGTRLTVT.

This rearrangement joins TRBV9 to TRBJ1-5; D gene uncertain. V was cut by 3 bases and J by 9 bases, with 13 bases left in between. This CDR3 spans 13 amino acids. The V gene's germline CDR1 is SGDLS and CDR2 YYNGEE. This CDR3 reads CASSAAQGSPQHF. The CDR3, as DNA: TGTGCCAGCAGCGCGGCCCAAGGTTCGCCCCAGCATTTT. The variable domain in full, with the rest retrieved from reference TRBV9 and TRBJ1-5, is DSGVTQTPKHLITATGQRVTLRCSPRSGDLSVYWYQQSLDQGLQFLIQYYNGEERAKGNILERFSAQQFPDLHSELNLSSLELGDSALYFCASSAAQGSPQHFGDGTRLSIL.

The chain uses TRBV7-9 and TRBJ2-3; tentatively, D is TRBD2 (6 bases). Germline V gene sequence: CDR1 SEHNR, CDR2 FQNEAQ (reference sequence). V was shortened by 5 bases and J by 2 bases, with 8 bases between the two germline ends. This CDR3 comprises 13 residues. CDR3 sequence reads: CASSRDSTDTQYF. CDR3 DNA: TGTGCCAGCAGCAGGGACTCCACAGATACGCAGTATTTT.

The chain couples TRBV30 to TRBJ2-5; D might be TRBD2 (5 bases). The assigned J gene may be wrong: the sequence end matches TRBJ2-7 better. Looked up from germline, CDR1 is GTSNPN and CDR2 is SVGIG (reference sequence). The CDR3 extends over 14 amino acids. CDR3 in amino acids: CAWSVLDTDSEQYF. Written as DNA, the CDR3 is TGTGCCTGGAGTGTTCTTGACACGGACTCCGAGCAGTACTTC.

Comment on this clone: The junction shows a germline mismatch at one end, possibly a read error. The chain recombines TRBV7-2 with TRBJ1-2; no clear D. The CDR3 contains 12 residues. Germline-derived CDR1 and CDR2 are SGHTA and FQGNSA. The CDR3 DNA reads TGTGCCAGCAGCTTTTATGGGAGGGATCCCTTCTTC. This sequence encodes CASSFYGRDPFF.

CDR3 nucleotide sequence: TGTGCCAGCAGTTTAGGGTGGGGGTACGGTGAAAAACTGTTTTTT. Its translation is CASSLGWGYGEKLFF. V usage is TRBV5-4 and J usage is TRBJ1-4; maybe TRBD1 (5 bases). This CDR3 contains 15 residues. Germline V gene data show CDR1 as SGHNT and CDR2 as YYREEE (reference sequence). Trimming took 5 bases from V and 7 from J, leaving 18 bases between them.

This clone was seen a few times. The gene calls are TRBV7-3 and TRBJ2-1; D is unresolved. V lost 1 base and J 5 bases, leaving 6 bases between the germline ends. Germline CDR1 reads SGHTA; CDR2 reads FQGTGA. The CDR3 totals 13 residues. CDR3 sequence: CASSLSRHNEQFF. CDR3 sequence (DNA): TGTGCCAGCAGCTTAAGCAGACACAATGAGCAGTTCTTC. The full variable domain, its missing parts supplied by reference TRBV7-3 and TRBJ2-1, is GAGVSQTPSNKVTEKGKYVELRCDPISGHTALYWYRQSLGQGPEFLIYFQGTGAADDSGLPNDRFFAVRPEGSVSTLKIQRTERGDSAVYLCASSLSRHNEQFFGPGTRLTVL.

The V gene is TRBV28, the J gene TRBJ1-5; D gene uncertain. The V gene lost 1 base and the J gene lost 5 bases, with 9 bases spanning the gap. This CDR3 has 14 residues. CDR1 and CDR2 from the germline V gene are MDHEN and SYDVKM. CDR3 nucleotide sequence: TGTGCCAGCAGTTTATTTAGGACGGATCAGCCCCAGCATTTT. Encoded protein: CASSLFRTDQPQHF.

This sequence joins TRBV5-1 and TRBJ1-6; 9 positions match TRBD1. Trimming at V came to 4 bases and at J to 9 bases, leaving 5 bases not matched to a gene. The CDR3 contains 14 residues. The germline V gene encodes CDR1 SGHRS and CDR2 YFSETQ. The CDR3 sequence is CASSPGTGSSPLHF. As DNA, the CDR3 is TGCGCCAGCAGCCCCGGGACAGGGAGTTCACCCCTCCACTTT.

This chain connects TRBV29-1 to TRBJ2-1, with D possibly being TRBD1 (5 bases). V was cut by 1 base and J by 9 bases, with 13 bases left in between. The CDR3 is 13 residues long. CDR1 is SQVTM, CDR2 ANQGSEA, per germline. The CDR3 region is CSVEGQSVGEQFF. DNA of the CDR3: TGCAGCGTTGAAGGACAGTCGGTGGGTGAGCAGTTCTTC.

In this sample, this clone turned up a few times. CDR3 bases: TGTGCCAGCAGTGGGTATGGACAGGTACGCAATCAGCCCCAGCATTTT. Its protein product is CASSGYGQVRNQPQHF. This chain connects TRBV2 to TRBJ1-5; TRBD1 matches at 7 bases. The CDR3 spans 16 residues. After removal of 4 bases from V and 2 bases from J, the junction contained 8 bases not matched to a gene. The V gene's germline CDR1 is SNHLY and CDR2 FYNNEI.

The chain is built from TRBV5-1 and TRBJ2-7, with D uncertain. Trimming took off 0 bases at V and 0 bases at J, with 7 bases between the two ends. The CDR3 contains 14 residues. Germline CDR1 and CDR2: SGHRS and YFSETQ. In DNA, the CDR3 is TGCGCCAGCAGCTTGGCCAGGAGCTCCTACGAGCAGTACTTC. Translating it yields CASSLARSSYEQYF.

This chain connects TRBV6-6 to TRBJ2-1, with D unresolved. V dropped 6 bases and J dropped 4 bases, with 13 bases sitting between them. Germline V gene sequence: CDR1 MNHNY, CDR2 SVGAGI (reference sequence). The CDR3 is 14 residues long. CDR3 bases: TGTGCCAGCAGGAACGGGCAGAATTACAATGAGCAGTTCTTC. This sequence encodes CASRNGQNYNEQFF.

In this sample, this clone turned up many times. V and J are TRBV10-3 and TRBJ2-3; 9 positions agree with TRBD1. The CDR3 spans 13 residues. Losses at the gene ends were 11 bases for V and 1 base for J; bases not matched to a gene: 4. Germline lookup yields CDR1 ENHRY and CDR2 SYGVKD. This CDR3 is CASRQGGTDTQYF. The CDR3, as DNA: TGTGCCTCACGACAGGGGGGCACAGATACGCAGTATTTT.

Note on this clone: Other DNA sequences within the sample encode an identical CDR3. The V and J genes are TRBV6-5 and TRBJ1-5; 7 bases map to TRBD1. Unmatched junction bases numbered 3, after V lost 5 bases and J lost 5 bases. CDR1 MNHEY and CDR2 SVGAGI come from the germline V gene. CDR3 length: 13 residues. The CDR3 is CASSTQGDQPQHF. The CDR3 DNA sequence: TGTGCCAGCAGTACTCAGGGGGATCAGCCCCAGCATTTT.